These T cell receptor beta chains were read from a single sample in a study of T cell changes during pregnancy in multiple sclerosis. Clones were sequenced by immunoSEQ multiplex PCR, and TCRdb holds only the in-frame ones, with some missing. Of 30,000 to 45,000 clones in the sample, approximately 93% were seen once. The sample here was CD4+ T cells from peripheral blood mononuclear cells, taken in the first trimester of pregnancy. These receptor sequences come from a female donor with multiple sclerosis, enrolled in a pregnancy study. CDR3s include the opening cysteine and the closing phenylalanine or tryptophan. The D gene is left open where the match is weak. The size of a clone is reported for some rows only, either as once, few or many, or as a class for expanded clones.

size: NA
D: TRBD2
J: TRBJ2-7
V: TRBV4-1
length: 14
DNA: TGCGCCAGCAGCCCGATACTAGCGGTCCACGAGCAGTACTTC
CDR3: CASSPILAVHEQYF

size: NA
D: TRBD1
J: TRBJ2-7
V: TRBV2
length: 13
DNA: TGTGCCAGCGCAAAGGGACAGGGGTTCGAGCAGTACTTC
CDR3: CASAKGQGFEQYF

size: NA
D: TRBD1
J: TRBJ2-4
V: TRBV10-3
length: 14
DNA: TGTGCCATCAGGGGACAGGGGGGGACAAACATTCAGTACTTC
CDR3: CAIRGQGGTNIQYF

size: NA
D: NA
J: TRBJ2-2
V: TRBV2
length: 14
DNA: TGTGCCAGCTATCCGGACTCCTACACCGGGGAGCTGTTTTTT
CDR3: CASYPDSYTGELFF

size: NA
D: TRBD1
J: TRBJ2-1
V: TRBV4-3
length: 16
DNA: TGCGCCAGCAGCCAAGGGGCGGGGACAGGAAATAATGAGCAGTTCTTC
CDR3: CASSQGAGTGNNEQFF

size: NA
D: NA
J: TRBJ1-5
V: TRBV29-1
length: 13
DNA: TGCAGCGCCCAACAGGGTAACAATCAGCCCCAGCATTTT
CDR3: CSAQQGNNQPQHF

size: NA
D: TRBD1
J: TRBJ1-2
V: TRBV28
length: 13
DNA: TGTGCCAGCAGTTCGACAGGGAGCGCTGGCTACACCTTC
CDR3: CASSSTGSAGYTF

size: NA
D: NA
J: TRBJ1-1
V: TRBV7-9
length: 13
DNA: TGTGCCAGCAGTCAGGACGGACCAGGGTGGAGTTTCTTT
CDR3: CASSQDGPGWSFF

size: NA
D: NA
J: TRBJ2-5
V: TRBV11-2
length: 17
DNA: TGTGCCAGCAGCTTAGGAAGAGGGAGGCGGTTGGGTGAGACCCAGTACTTC
CDR3: CASSLGRGRRLGETQYF

size: NA
D: TRBD2
J: TRBJ2-7
V: TRBV7-2
length: 15
DNA: TGTGCCAGCAGCTTAAACGGGGGGACTGTATACGAGCAGTACTTC
CDR3: CASSLNGGTVYEQYF

size: NA
D: TRBD2
J: TRBJ2-5
V: TRBV19
length: 16
DNA: TGTGCCAGTAGTCCGATCCCGGGACTAGCCCAAGAGACCCAGTACTTC
CDR3: CASSPIPGLAQETQYF

size: NA
D: TRBD2
J: TRBJ2-7
V: TRBV4-1
length: 14
DNA: TGCGCCAGCAGCCAGTTTGTGGGGGGGAGAGGGCAGTACTTC
CDR3: CASSQFVGGRGQYF

size: NA
D: NA
J: TRBJ2-1
V: TRBV7-7
length: 14
DNA: TGTGCCAGCAGCTTAGGACAGATTTACAATGAGCAGTTCTTC
CDR3: CASSLGQIYNEQFF

size: NA
D: NA
J: TRBJ1-1
V: TRBV25-1
length: 13
DNA: TGTGCCAGCAGTGAACTAGGTGGCACTGAAGCTTTCTTT
CDR3: CASSELGGTEAFF

size: NA
D: TRBD2
J: TRBJ2-1
V: TRBV2
length: 14
DNA: TGTGCCAGCAGTGAATTAGCGGGGGGGCCGACAGTGTTCTTC
CDR3: CASSELAGGPTVFF

size: NA
D: TRBD1
J: TRBJ1-1
V: TRBV20-1
length: 11
DNA: TGCAGTGCTAGGACGACAGGGGAAGCTTTCTTT
CDR3: CSARTTGEAFF

size: NA
D: NA
J: TRBJ2-7
V: TRBV5-4
length: 14
DNA: TGTGCCAGCAGCTTGGGGGGACACTCCTACGAGCAGTACTTC
CDR3: CASSLGGHSYEQYF

size: NA
D: NA
J: TRBJ2-7
V: TRBV2
length: 10
DNA: TGTGCCAGCACACGGGACGAGCAGTACTTC
CDR3: CASTRDEQYF

size: NA
D: NA
J: TRBJ2-7
V: TRBV13
length: 13
DNA: TGTGCCAGCAGTCGGGACAACTCCTACGAGCAGTACTTC
CDR3: CASSRDNSYEQYF

size: NA
D: NA
J: TRBJ1-2
V: TRBV21-1
length: 14
DNA: TGTGCCAGCAGCAAAGGGGTGGGGCACTATGGCTACACCTTC
CDR3: CASSKGVGHYGYTF

size: NA
D: TRBD1
J: TRBJ1-2
V: TRBV7-9
length: 16
DNA: TGTGCCAGCAGCCTGGACCGGGACAGGGATTATGGTGGCTACACCTTC
CDR3: CASSLDRDRDYGGYTF

size: NA
D: NA
J: TRBJ2-3
V: TRBV7-6
length: 15
DNA: TGTGCCAGCAGCTTAAGGGCAGGGCTCCCCCGAGCGCAGTATTTT
CDR3: CASSLRAGLPRAQYF

size: once
D: TRBD1
J: TRBJ2-3
V: TRBV7-9
length: 16
DNA: TGTGCCAGCAGCACCCCGGACAGGGACGGCACAGATACGCAGTATTTT
CDR3: CASSTPDRDGTDTQYF

size: NA
D: NA
J: TRBJ1-2
V: TRBV19
length: 14
DNA: TGTGCCAGTAGTCCACGGGGTATTAGCTATGGCTACACCTTC
CDR3: CASSPRGISYGYTF

size: once
D: TRBD1
J: TRBJ2-2
V: TRBV5-1
length: 16
DNA: TGCGCCAGCACCCCCGGGACAGGGAGGGGGACCGGGGAGCTGTTTTTT
CDR3: CASTPGTGRGTGELFF

size: NA
D: NA
J: TRBJ1-2
V: TRBV14
length: 13
DNA: TGTGCCAGCAGCCAAGGTCCCACTCGGGGCTACACCTTC
CDR3: CASSQGPTRGYTF

size: NA
D: NA
J: TRBJ1-5
V: TRBV15
length: 15
DNA: TGTGCCACCGCGCCGTACAGGGTAAGCAATCAGCCCCAGCATTTT
CDR3: CATAPYRVSNQPQHF

size: once
D: TRBD2
J: TRBJ2-5
V: TRBV19
length: 16
DNA: TGTGCCAGTAGTATTTCCGGGACTAGCGTCTGGGAGACCCAGTACTTC
CDR3: CASSISGTSVWETQYF

size: NA
D: TRBD1
J: TRBJ1-5
V: TRBV28
length: 18
DNA: TGTGCCACCCTCCCGTATCCCGGGACAGGGTTTAGCAATCAGCCCCAGCATTTT
CDR3: CATLPYPGTGFSNQPQHF

size: NA
D: NA
J: TRBJ2-7
V: TRBV9
length: 14
DNA: TGTGCCAGCAGCGCCAGACAGGACCCCTACGAGCAGTACTTC
CDR3: CASSARQDPYEQYF

size: NA
D: NA
J: TRBJ2-7
V: TRBV10-3
length: 14
DNA: TGTGCCATCAGTGGACCCGGGACTTCCTACGAGCAGTACTTC
CDR3: CAISGPGTSYEQYF

size: NA
D: TRBD1
J: TRBJ1-5
V: TRBV28
length: 18
DNA: TGTGCCAGCAGTTTTATGACAGGGGGGTTTGATAGCAATCAGCCCCAGCATTTT
CDR3: CASSFMTGGFDSNQPQHF

size: NA
D: TRBD2
J: TRBJ2-5
V: TRBV7-2
length: 13
DNA: TGTGCCAGCCAGCGGGGGGGCGGAGAGACCCAGTACTTC
CDR3: CASQRGGGETQYF

size: NA
D: NA
J: TRBJ1-4
V: TRBV2
length: 10
DNA: TGTGCCAGCTCACAGGAAAAACTGTTTTTT
CDR3: CASSQEKLFF

size: NA
D: NA
J: TRBJ1-3
V: TRBV4-2
length: 15
DNA: TGTGCCAGCAGCCAAGCTCCACAGGGCGCAAACACCATATATTTT
CDR3: CASSQAPQGANTIYF

size: NA
D: NA
J: TRBJ2-1
V: TRBV20-1
length: 11
DNA: TGCAGTGCTAGAGTGAGGAATGAGCAGTTCTTC
CDR3: CSARVRNEQFF

size: NA
D: TRBD2
J: TRBJ2-3
V: TRBV19
length: 17
DNA: TGTGCCAGTAGTATAGTTGGGCTAGCGGGGCCCACAGATACGCAGTATTTT
CDR3: CASSIVGLAGPTDTQYF

size: NA
D: TRBD1
J: TRBJ2-3
V: TRBV11-3
length: 15
DNA: TGTGCCAGCAGCTCCTCGACAGGGAGTACAGATACGCAGTATTTT
CDR3: CASSSSTGSTDTQYF

size: NA
D: TRBD1
J: TRBJ1-2
V: TRBV18
length: 15
DNA: TGTGCCAGCTCAACGCTACCCGGGACAGACTATGGCTACACCTTC
CDR3: CASSTLPGTDYGYTF

size: NA
D: NA
J: TRBJ2-1
V: TRBV15
length: 16
DNA: TGTGCCACCAGCCTAAGGGGGGGACTCGCGCACAATGAGCAGTTCTTC
CDR3: CATSLRGGLAHNEQFF

size: NA
D: NA
J: TRBJ2-5
V: TRBV11-2
length: 15
DNA: TGTGCCAGCAGCTTAGAGGGGGGGGCGAGAGAGACCCAGTACTTC
CDR3: CASSLEGGARETQYF

size: NA
D: TRBD1
J: TRBJ1-1
V: TRBV6-1
length: 15
DNA: TGTGCCAGCAGAGATTGGACAGGGATGAACACTGAAGCTTTCTTT
CDR3: CASRDWTGMNTEAFF

size: NA
D: TRBD1
J: TRBJ1-1
V: TRBV5-1
length: 15
DNA: TGCGCCAGCAGCCAACAGGGGGTTGAGGTCACTGAAGCTTTCTTT
CDR3: CASSQQGVEVTEAFF

size: NA
D: TRBD1
J: TRBJ1-2
V: TRBV29-1
length: 14
DNA: TGCAGCGTTGTGGACAGGAGTGTCAACTATGGCTACACCTTC
CDR3: CSVVDRSVNYGYTF

size: NA
D: TRBD1
J: TRBJ1-1
V: TRBV6-1
length: 14
DNA: TGTGCCAGCAGTGAAGTGACAGGGGGGACTGAAGCTTTCTTT
CDR3: CASSEVTGGTEAFF

size: few
D: NA
J: TRBJ1-5
V: TRBV10-3
length: 14
DNA: TGTGCCATCAGCTTGGCTGATAGCAATCAGCCCCAGCATTTT
CDR3: CAISLADSNQPQHF

size: NA
D: NA
J: TRBJ2-7
V: TRBV27
length: 13
DNA: TGTGCCAGCAGTTTGGTTAAGGGGGAAGTGCAGTACTTC
CDR3: CASSLVKGEVQYF

size: NA
D: TRBD2
J: TRBJ2-3
V: TRBV27
length: 15
DNA: TGTGCCAGCACCCTCGGGATAGCGGGGCCTTTTACGCAGTATTTT
CDR3: CASTLGIAGPFTQYF